The source of this T cell receptor beta chain is a study of cytomegalovirus exposure and HLA in healthy donors. Notes on this clone: Antigen specificity is unknown.

Germline V gene data show CDR1 as SGDLS and CDR2 as YYNGEE. V trimming: 4 bases; J trimming: 3 bases; junction bases outside the gene matches: 2. The CDR3 is made up of 15 amino acids. In the PCR, 60 Vbeta and 13 Jbeta primers were used. Clones were sequenced by immunoSEQ multiplex PCR, and TCRdb holds only the in-frame ones, with some missing. The data show around 120,000 clones, 70% to 80% seen once. Regarding the study as a whole: As a later analysis revealed, the rate of TCR association differed by HLA locus, with DRB1 most and HLA-C fewest. Rare sequences made up most TCRs, while some public TCRs were found in many donors.

The chain links TRBV9 to TRBJ2-2; 11 bases match TRBD1. The TCR originated in a female donor in good health and CMV-seropositive. Material for sequencing was PBMCs. The DNA for the CDR3 is TGTGCCAGCAGCTCGGGACAGGGGGACACCGGGGAGCTGTTTTTT. This sequence encodes CASSSGQGDTGELFF.